What follows describes a single T cell receptor beta chain. What it recognizes is unknown. These data originate in a study of cytomegalovirus exposure and HLA in healthy donors. Study-level points and caveats: On later analysis, the bulk of CMV-associated TCR beta chains appeared to be HLA-restricted. In a later analysis, TCR beta V- and J-gene trimming showed a link to a missense DCLRE1C variant. Cytomegalovirus association was assigned to under 200 TCR beta chains.

The CDR3 contains 14 residues. Between the trimmed V and J ends, which lost 5 bases and 0 bases, there was a span of 8 bases. CDR1 MNHEY and CDR2 SVGAGI come from the germline V gene. PCR used 60 Vbeta primers and 13 Jbeta primers. Assay: immunoSEQ multiplex PCR; the TCRdb copy retains only in-frame clones and omits some. Here the sample spans roughly 63,000 clones, about three quarters being singletons. This TCR was recovered from a man between 50 and 59 years old in good health and CMV-seropositive. V and J are TRBV6-5 and TRBJ1-5, with TRBD1 as a possible D gene (6 bases). Sequencing was performed on PBMCs. The CDR3 DNA reads TGTGCCAGCAGTGGACAGTATAGCAATCAGCCCCAGCATTTT. It encodes CASSGQYSNQPQHF.